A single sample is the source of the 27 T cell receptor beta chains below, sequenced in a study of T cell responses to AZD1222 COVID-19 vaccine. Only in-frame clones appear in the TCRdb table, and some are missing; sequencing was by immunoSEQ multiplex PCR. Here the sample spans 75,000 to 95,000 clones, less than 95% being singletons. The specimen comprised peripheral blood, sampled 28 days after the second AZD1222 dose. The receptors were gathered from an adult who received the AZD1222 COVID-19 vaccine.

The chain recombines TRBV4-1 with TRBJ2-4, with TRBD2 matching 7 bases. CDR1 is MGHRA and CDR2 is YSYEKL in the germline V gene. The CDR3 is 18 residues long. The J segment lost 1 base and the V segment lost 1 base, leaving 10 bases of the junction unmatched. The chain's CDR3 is CASSQGVPAGMAKNIQYF. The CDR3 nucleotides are TGCGCCAGCAGCCAAGGGGTTCCAGCGGGAATGGCCAAAAACATTCAGTACTTC.

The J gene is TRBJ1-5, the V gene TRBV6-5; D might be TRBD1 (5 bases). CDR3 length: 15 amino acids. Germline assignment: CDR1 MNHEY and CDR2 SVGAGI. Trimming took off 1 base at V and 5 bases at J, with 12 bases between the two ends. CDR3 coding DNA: TGTGCCAGCAGTTACTTTGGGGGACGAGATCAGCCCCAGCATTTT. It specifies CASSYFGGRDQPQHF.

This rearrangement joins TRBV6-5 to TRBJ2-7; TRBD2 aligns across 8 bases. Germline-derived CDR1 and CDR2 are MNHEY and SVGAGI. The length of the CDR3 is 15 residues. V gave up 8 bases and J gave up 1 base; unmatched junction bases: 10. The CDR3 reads CASSPAGAGSYEQYF. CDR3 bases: TGTGCCAGCTCCCCAGCGGGAGCAGGGTCCTACGAGCAGTACTTC.

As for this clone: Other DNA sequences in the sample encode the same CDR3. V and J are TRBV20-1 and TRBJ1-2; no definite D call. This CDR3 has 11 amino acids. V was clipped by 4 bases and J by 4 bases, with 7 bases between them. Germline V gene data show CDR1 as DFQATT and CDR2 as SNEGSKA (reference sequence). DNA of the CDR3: TGCAGTGCTACCGATTCCTATGGCTACACCTTC. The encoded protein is CSATDSYGYTF.

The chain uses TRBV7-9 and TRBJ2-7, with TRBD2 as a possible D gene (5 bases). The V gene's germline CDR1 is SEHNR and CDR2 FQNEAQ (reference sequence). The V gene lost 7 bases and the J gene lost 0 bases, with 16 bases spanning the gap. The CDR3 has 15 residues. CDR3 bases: TGTGCCAGCATCAGATCCGGACTCCCCTCCTACGAGCAGTACTTC. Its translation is CASIRSGLPSYEQYF.

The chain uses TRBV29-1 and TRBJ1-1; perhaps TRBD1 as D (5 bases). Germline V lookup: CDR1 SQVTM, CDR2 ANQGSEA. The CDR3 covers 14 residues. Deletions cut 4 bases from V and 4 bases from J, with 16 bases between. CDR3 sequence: CSVGPWGFGTEAFF. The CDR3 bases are TGCAGCGTTGGGCCCTGGGGGTTTGGCACTGAAGCTTTCTTT.

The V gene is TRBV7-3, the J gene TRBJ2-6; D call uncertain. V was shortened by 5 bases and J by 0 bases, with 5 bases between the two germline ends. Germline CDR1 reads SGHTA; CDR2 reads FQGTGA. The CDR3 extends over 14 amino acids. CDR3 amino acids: CASSPISGANVLTF. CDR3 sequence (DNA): TGTGCCAGCAGCCCAATCTCTGGGGCCAACGTCCTGACTTTC.

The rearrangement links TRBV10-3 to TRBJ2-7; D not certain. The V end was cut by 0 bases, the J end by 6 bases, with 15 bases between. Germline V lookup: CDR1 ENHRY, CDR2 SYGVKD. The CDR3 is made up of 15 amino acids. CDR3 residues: CAISESGFSSFEQYF. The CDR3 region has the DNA TGTGCCATCAGTGAGTCGGGTTTTTCTTCATTCGAGCAGTACTTC.

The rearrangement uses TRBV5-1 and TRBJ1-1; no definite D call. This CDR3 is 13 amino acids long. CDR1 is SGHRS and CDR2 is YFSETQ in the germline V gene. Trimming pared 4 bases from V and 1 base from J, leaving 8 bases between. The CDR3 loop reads CASSPPGNTEAFF. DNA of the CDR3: TGCGCCAGCAGCCCCCCCGGGAACACTGAAGCTTTCTTT.

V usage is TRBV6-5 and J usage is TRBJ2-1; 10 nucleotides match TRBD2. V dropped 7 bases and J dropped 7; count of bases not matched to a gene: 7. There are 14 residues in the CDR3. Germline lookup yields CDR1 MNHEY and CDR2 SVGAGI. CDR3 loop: CASKSASGSNEQFF. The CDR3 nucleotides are TGTGCCAGCAAGTCGGCTAGCGGGAGTAATGAGCAGTTCTTC.

This CDR3 is CASSLHRAGAYEQYF. Written as DNA, the CDR3 is TGTGCCAGCAGCTTACACAGAGCGGGAGCCTACGAGCAGTACTTC. The rearrangement uses TRBV7-3 and TRBJ2-7; 8 nucleotides align to TRBD2. Trimming took 2 bases from V and 2 from J; bases not matched to a gene: 5. Germline V CDR1 and CDR2: SGHTA, FQGTGA. CDR3 length: 15 residues.

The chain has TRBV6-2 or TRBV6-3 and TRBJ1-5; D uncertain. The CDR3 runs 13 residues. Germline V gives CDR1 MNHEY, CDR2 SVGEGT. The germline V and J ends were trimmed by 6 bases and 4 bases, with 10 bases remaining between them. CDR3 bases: TGTGCCAGCAGCCTCGACGGTAATCAGCCCCAGCATTTT. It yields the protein CASSLDGNQPQHF.

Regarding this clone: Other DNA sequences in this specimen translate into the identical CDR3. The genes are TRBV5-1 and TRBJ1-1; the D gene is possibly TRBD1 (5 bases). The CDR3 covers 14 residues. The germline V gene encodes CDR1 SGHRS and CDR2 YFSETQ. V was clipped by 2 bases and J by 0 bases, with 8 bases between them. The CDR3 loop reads CASSFEGMNTEAFF. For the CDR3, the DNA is TGCGCCAGCAGCTTCGAGGGGATGAACACTGAAGCTTTCTTT.

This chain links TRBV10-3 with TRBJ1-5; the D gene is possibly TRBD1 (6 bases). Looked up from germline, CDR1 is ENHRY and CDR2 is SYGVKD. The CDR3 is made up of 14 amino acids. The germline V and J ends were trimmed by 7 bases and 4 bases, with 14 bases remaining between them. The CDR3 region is CAITYHRANQPQHF. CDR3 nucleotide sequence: TGTGCCATCACCTACCACAGGGCAAATCAGCCCCAGCATTTT.

This CDR3 reads CASSRGAGEKLFF. As DNA, the CDR3 is TGTGCCTCAAGCCGAGGGGCTGGTGAAAAACTGTTTTTT. The genes are TRBV6-5 and TRBJ1-4; D possibly corresponds to TRBD1 (5 bases). Germline loops: CDR1 MNHEY, CDR2 SVGAGI. The CDR3 is 13 amino acids. With 11 bases removed from V and 7 bases from J, the gap between germline ends came to 17 bases.

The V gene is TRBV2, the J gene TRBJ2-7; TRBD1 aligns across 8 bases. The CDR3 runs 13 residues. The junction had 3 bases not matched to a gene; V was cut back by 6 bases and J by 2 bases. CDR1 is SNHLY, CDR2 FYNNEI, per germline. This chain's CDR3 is CASRGDRTYEQYF. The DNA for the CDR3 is TGTGCCAGCAGGGGGGACAGGACCTACGAGCAGTACTTC.

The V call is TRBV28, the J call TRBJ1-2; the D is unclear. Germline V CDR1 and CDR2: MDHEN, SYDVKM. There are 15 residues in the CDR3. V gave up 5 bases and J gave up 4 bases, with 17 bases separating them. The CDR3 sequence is CASSPLEALIYGYTF. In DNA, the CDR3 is TGTGCCAGCAGTCCCCTGGAGGCGCTCATCTATGGCTACACCTTC.

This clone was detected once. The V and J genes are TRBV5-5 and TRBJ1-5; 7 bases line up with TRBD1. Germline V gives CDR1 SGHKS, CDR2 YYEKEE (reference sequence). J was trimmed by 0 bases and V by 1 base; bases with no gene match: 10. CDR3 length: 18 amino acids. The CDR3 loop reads CASSLTGVDVFSNQPQHF. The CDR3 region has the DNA TGTGCCAGCAGCTTGACAGGGGTTGATGTATTTAGCAATCAGCCCCAGCATTTT.

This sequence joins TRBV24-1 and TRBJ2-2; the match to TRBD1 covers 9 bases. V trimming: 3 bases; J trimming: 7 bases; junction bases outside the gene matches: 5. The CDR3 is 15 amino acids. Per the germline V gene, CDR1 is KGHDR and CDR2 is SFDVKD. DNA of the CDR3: TGTGCCACCAGTGATGGACAGGGGCTTAACGGGGAGCTGTTTTTT. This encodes CATSDGQGLNGELFF.

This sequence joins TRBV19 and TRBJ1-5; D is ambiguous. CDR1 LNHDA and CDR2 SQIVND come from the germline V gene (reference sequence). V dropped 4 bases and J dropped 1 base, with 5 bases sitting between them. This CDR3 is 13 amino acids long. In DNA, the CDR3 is TGTGCCAGTAGTAGCCACAGCAATCAGCCCCAGCATTTT. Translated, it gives CASSSHSNQPQHF.

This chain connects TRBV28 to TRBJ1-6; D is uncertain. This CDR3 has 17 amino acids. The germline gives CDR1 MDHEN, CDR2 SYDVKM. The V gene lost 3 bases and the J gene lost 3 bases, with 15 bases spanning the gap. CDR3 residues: CASSFPEVSLYNSPLHF. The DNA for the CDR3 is TGTGCCAGCAGTTTCCCTGAGGTCTCACTCTATAATTCACCCCTCCACTTT.

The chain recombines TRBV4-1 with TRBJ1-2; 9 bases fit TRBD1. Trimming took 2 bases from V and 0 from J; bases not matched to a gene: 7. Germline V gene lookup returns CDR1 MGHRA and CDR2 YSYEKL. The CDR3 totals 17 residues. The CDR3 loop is CASSQRTGAPTNYGYTF. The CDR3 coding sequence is TGCGCCAGCAGCCAACGGACAGGGGCACCGACTAACTATGGCTACACCTTC.

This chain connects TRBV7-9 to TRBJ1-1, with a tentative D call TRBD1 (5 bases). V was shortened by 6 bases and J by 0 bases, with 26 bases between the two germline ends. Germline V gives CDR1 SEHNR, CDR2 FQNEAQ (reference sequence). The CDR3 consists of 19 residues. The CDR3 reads CASSARFWGRNPMNTEAFF. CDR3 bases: TGTGCCAGCAGTGCAAGGTTTTGGGGCCGTAATCCCATGAACACTGAAGCTTTCTTT.

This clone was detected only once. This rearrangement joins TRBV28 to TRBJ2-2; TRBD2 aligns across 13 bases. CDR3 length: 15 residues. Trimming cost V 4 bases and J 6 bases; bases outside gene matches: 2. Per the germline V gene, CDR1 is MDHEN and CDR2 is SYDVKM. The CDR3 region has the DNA TGTGCCAGCAGTTCGACTAGCGGGAGGCCCGGGGAGCTGTTTTTT. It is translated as CASSSTSGRPGELFF.

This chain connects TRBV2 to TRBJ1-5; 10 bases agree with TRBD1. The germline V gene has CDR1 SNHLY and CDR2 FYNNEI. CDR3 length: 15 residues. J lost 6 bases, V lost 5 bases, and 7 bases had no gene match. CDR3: CASSSDRGRGQPQHF. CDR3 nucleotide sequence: TGTGCCAGCAGTTCCGACAGGGGGCGCGGTCAGCCCCAGCATTTT.

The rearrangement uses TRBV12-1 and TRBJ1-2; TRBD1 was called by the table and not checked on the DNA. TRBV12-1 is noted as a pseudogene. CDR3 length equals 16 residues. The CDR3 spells CASSQKKSGTGDGYTF. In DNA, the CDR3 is TGTGCCAGCAGCCAAAAGAAAAGCGGGACAGGGGATGGCTACACCTTC.

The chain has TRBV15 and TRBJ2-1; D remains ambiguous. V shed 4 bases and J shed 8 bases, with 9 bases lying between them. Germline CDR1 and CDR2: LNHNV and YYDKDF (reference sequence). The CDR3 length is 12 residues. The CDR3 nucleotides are TGTGCCACCAGCACGCCTTGGGATGAGCAGTTCTTC. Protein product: CATSTPWDEQFF.